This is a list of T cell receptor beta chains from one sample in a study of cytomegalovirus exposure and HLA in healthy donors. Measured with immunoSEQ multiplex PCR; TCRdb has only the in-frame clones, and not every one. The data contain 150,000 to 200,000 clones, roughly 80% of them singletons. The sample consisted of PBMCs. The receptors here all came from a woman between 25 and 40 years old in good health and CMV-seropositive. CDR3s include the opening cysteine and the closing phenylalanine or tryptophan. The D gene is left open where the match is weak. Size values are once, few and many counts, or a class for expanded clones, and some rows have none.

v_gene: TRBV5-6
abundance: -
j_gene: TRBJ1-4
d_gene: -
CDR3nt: TGTGCCAGCAGCTTGGTAAATTCCAGGGTAAATGAAAAACTGTTTTTT
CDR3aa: CASSLVNSRVNEKLFF

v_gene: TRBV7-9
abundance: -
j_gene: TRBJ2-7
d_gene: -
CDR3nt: TGTGCCAGCAGCTCTCCGATCCGGGACTCTTCCGCCGAGCAGTACTTC
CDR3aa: CASSSPIRDSSAEQYF

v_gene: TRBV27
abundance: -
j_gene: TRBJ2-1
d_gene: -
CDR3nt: TGTGCCAGCAGTTTATCGAGGGTCAATGAGCAGTTCTTC
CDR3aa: CASSLSRVNEQFF

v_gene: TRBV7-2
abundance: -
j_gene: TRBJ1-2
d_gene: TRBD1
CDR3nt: TGTGCCAGCAGCTACCCTGCCAGGGGGCACGGGAATGGCTACACCTTC
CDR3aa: CASSYPARGHGNGYTF

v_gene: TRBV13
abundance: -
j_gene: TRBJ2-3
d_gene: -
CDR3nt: TGTGCCAGCAGCTTGGGTAGCAGGGTAGATACGCAGTATTTT
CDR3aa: CASSLGSRVDTQYF

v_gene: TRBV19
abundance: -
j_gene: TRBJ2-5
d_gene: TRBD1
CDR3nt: TGTGCCAGTAGTATAGGATACGGTGGACAGGGAGGCGGAGAGACCCAGTACTTC
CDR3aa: CASSIGYGGQGGGETQYF

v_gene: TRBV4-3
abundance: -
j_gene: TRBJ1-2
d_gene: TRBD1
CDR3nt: TGCGCCAGCAGCCAAGAATATGGGACAGGGGGCCGAGGGGGCTACACCTTC
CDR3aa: CASSQEYGTGGRGGYTF

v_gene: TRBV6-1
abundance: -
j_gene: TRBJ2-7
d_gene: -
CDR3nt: TGTGCCAGCAGCAACCGGGACACCCTTTCCTACGAGCAGTACTTC
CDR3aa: CASSNRDTLSYEQYF

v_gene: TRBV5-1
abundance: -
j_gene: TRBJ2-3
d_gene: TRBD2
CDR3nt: TGCGCCAGCAGCTTTCGGGGGGGGCAGGGAGATACGCAGTATTTT
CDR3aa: CASSFRGGQGDTQYF

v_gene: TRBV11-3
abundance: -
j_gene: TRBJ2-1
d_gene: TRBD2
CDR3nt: TGTGCCAGCAGCTTAGTAGGTAGCGGGGACAATGAGCAGTTCTTC
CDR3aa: CASSLVGSGDNEQFF

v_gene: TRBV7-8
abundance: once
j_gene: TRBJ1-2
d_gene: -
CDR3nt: TGTGCCAGCAGCCAAACAGGCGACTATGGCTACACCTTC
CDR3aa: CASSQTGDYGYTF

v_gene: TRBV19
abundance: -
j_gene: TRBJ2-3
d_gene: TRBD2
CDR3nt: TGTGCCAGTAGTTGGACTAGCGGGGGAGCAGATACGCAGTATTTT
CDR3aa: CASSWTSGGADTQYF

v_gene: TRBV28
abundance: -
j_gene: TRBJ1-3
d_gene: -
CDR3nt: TGTGCCAGCAGTTCCCTTTCCGGAAACACCATATATTTT
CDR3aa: CASSSLSGNTIYF

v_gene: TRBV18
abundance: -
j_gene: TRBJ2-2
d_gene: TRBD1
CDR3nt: TGTGCCAGCTCAATACAGCAGGGGGACACCGGGGAGCTGTTTTTT
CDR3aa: CASSIQQGDTGELFF

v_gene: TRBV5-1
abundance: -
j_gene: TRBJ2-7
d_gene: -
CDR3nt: TGCGCCAGCAGCTTGGCCGAAGGTTCGGGACAGTACTTC
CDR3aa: CASSLAEGSGQYF

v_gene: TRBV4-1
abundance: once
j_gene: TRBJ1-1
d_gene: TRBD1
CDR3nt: TGCGCCAGCAGCCACGGGACAGTGAACACTGAAGCTTTCTTT
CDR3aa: CASSHGTVNTEAFF

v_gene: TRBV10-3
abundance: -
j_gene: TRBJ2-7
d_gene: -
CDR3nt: TGTGCCATCAGTGGGGCAGGGTACGAGCAGTACTTC
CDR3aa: CAISGAGYEQYF

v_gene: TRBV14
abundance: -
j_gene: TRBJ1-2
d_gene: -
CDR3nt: TGTGCCAGCAGCCAAGATCTATCATACGGCTACACCTTC
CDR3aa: CASSQDLSYGYTF

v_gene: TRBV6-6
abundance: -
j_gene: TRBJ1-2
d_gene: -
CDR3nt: TGTGCCAGCAGCCTCACCGCGACAGTCCTCTATGGCTACACCTTC
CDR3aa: CASSLTATVLYGYTF

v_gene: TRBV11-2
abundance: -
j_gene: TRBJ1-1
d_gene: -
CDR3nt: TGTGCCAGCAGCTTAGTCGGCAGGGGCAACACTGAAGCTTTCTTT
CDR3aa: CASSLVGRGNTEAFF

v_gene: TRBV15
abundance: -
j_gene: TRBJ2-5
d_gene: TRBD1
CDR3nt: TGTGCCACCAGCCCAAGACAGGGCAGAGAGACCCAGTACTTC
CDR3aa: CATSPRQGRETQYF

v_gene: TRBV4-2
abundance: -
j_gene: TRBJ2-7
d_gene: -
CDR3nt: TGTGCCAGCAGCCAAGAGCGGGGGCTGGTCTACGAGCAGTACTTC
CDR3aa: CASSQERGLVYEQYF